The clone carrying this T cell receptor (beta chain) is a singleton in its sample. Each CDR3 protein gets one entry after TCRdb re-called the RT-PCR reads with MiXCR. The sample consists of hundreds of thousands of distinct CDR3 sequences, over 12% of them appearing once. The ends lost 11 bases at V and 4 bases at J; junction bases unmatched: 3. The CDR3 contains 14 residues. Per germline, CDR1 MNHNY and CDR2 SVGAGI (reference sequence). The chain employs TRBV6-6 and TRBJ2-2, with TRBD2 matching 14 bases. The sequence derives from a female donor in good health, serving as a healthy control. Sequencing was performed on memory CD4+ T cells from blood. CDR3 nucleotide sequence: TGTGCCGGGGGACTAGCGGGGGCCACCGGGGAGCTGTTTTTT. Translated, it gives CAGGLAGATGELFF.